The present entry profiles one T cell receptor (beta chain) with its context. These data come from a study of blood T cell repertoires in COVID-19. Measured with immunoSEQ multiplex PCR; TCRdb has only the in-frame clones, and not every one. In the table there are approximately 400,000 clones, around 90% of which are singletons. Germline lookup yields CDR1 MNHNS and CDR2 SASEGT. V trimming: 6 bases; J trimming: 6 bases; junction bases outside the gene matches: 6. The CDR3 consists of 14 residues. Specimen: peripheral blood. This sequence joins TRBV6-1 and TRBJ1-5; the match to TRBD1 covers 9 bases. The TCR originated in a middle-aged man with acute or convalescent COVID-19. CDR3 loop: CASRPGQGLQPQHF. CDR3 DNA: TGTGCCAGCAGGCCGGGACAGGGTCTTCAGCCCCAGCATTTT.